This T cell receptor beta chain was sequenced during a study of CD8+ T cells in alopecia areata. General observations from the study: Affected lesional scalp, above all in alopecia totalis/universalis, was more clonal than normal scalp. Patients showed less clear TCR sequence sharing than mice, possibly partly because of HLA diversity.

cDNA prepared by RNA extraction and subsequent reverse transcription served as the template for sequencing. Method: immunoSEQ multiplex PCR; TCRdb's copy keeps in-frame clones and lacks some. This table holds 110,000 or so clones, approximately 60% found once. The CDR3 is made up of 19 amino acids. In germline, CDR1 is SQVTM, CDR2 ANQGSEA. Between the trimmed V and J ends, which lost 5 bases and 0 bases, there was a span of 23 bases. A few counts support this clone. Its target is not known. PBMCs served as the source from which CD4+ and CD8+ T cells were sorted. Sequencing was done on a sample of CD4+ T cells sorted from blood. The chain carries TRBV29-1 and TRBJ2-6, with D possibly being TRBD1 or TRBD2 (6 bases each). This sequence originates from a human donor in good health. CDR3 residues: CSVKMMGGQPSSGANVLTF. As DNA, the CDR3 is TGCAGCGTTAAGATGATGGGAGGACAGCCAAGCTCTGGGGCCAACGTCCTGACTTTC.